Reported below is one T cell receptor beta chain. The antigen is undetermined. The record originates from a study of PD-1 blockade in classical Hodgkin lymphoma. Study observations and caveats: Baseline TCR diversity was reportedly lower in newly diagnosed patients than healthy donors. Possibly reflecting disease activity or prior therapy, repertoire differences have causes that remain undefined. Whereas CD4+ TCR diversity had risen significantly by C4D1, CD8+ TCR diversity had not.

This CDR3 has 14 residues. The V end lost 5 bases, the J end lost 3 bases, and 17 bases lay between the germline ends. Germline V CDR1 and CDR2: SQVTM, ANQGSEA. Sequencing was performed with immunoSEQ multiplex PCR; in TCRdb, only in-frame clones are kept and a portion is missing. The data hold roughly 24,000 clones, with over 70% observed a single time. Brentuximab vedotin exposure varied among the patients, all of whom had relapsed after autologous stem cell transplantation. This chain links TRBV29-1 with TRBJ2-7; possible D gene TRBD1, 6 bases. This TCR was recovered from a human donor with classical Hodgkin lymphoma. Here the sequenced sample was peripheral blood mononuclear cells (PBMCs), taken before the second cycle of nivolumab. Written as DNA, the CDR3 is TGCAGCGTTACACCGGGACAAGCCGACTACGAGCAGTACTTC. Translated, it gives CSVTPGQADYEQYF.